This record concerns one T cell receptor (beta chain) sequence. No antigen is known for it. This sample's treatment: treatment-naive control, cytoreductive nephrectomy. Controls included several female and 10 or so male donors, resected 2011 to 2014. This specimen belongs to a study of radiation and T cells in renal cell carcinoma. The study, taken as a whole, reports: Tumor samples were small regions of approximately 1 g. Compared with controls, irradiated tumors had more, larger dominant CDR3 motifs.

Generated by immunoSEQ multiplex PCR, the TCRdb table keeps only in-frame clones and is missing some. The repertoire holds over 10,000 clones, with about 65% as singletons. From germline, CDR1 is LNHDA and CDR2 SQIVND (reference sequence). CDR3 size: 13 residues. Trimming cost V 7 bases and J 4 bases, with 11 bases left between them. The chain recombines TRBV19 with TRBJ1-5; D call uncertain. The sample in question was tumor tissue, obtained from a patient whose treatment was nephrectomy without radiotherapy. The receptor's source is a woman of 80 years or more with renal cell carcinoma. CDR3 coding DNA: TGTGCCAGTACTCCGACTCGGAATCAGCCCCAGCATTTT. It yields the protein CASTPTRNQPQHF.